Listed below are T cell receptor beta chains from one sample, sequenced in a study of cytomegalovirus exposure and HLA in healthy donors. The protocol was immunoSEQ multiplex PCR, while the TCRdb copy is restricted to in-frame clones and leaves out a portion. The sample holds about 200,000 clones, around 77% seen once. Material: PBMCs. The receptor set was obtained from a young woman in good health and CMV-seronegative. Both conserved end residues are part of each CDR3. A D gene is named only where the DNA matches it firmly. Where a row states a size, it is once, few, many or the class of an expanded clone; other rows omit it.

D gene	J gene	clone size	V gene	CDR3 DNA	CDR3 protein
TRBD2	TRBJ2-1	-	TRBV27	TGTGCCAGCAGTTTGGAGGGCCCGGCTAGCGGGGTCAATGAGCAGTTCTTC	CASSLEGPASGVNEQFF
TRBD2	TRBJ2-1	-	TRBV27	TGTGCCAGCAGTTTATGGACTAGCGGAGCGAAGTTCTTC	CASSLWTSGAKFF
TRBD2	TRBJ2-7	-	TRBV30	TGTGCCTGGAGTGTGGGGACTAGCGGGGGGGCCCACTGGAAGCAGTACTTC	CAWSVGTSGGAHWKQYF
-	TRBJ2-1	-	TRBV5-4	TGTGCCAGCGCTTTGGGTCCGGGGGGCGATGAGCAGTTCTTC	CASALGPGGDEQFF
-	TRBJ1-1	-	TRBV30	TGTGCCTGGAGTGTAGGTCAGTGGGGCAGAACTATCCTGAAGGGGGAAGCTTTCTTT	CAWSVGQWGRTILKGEAFF
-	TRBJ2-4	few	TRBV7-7	TGTGCCAGCAGCTTAGCGCTCCTGGACTCTAACATTCAGTACTTC	CASSLALLDSNIQYF
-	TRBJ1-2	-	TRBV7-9	TGTGCCAGCAGCTTATCGACAGGTTGGAGTGGCTACACCTTC	CASSLSTGWSGYTF
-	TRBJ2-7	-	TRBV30	TGTGCCTGGAGCCGGGAGACAGAGCAGTACTTC	CAWSRETEQYF
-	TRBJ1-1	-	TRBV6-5	TGTGCCAGCAGTTACGGCTCGGAGGCCCTGGAAGCTTTCTTT	CASSYGSEALEAFF
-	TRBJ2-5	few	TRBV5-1	TGCGCCAGCAGTCGGCGACTAGTCCAAGAGACCCAGTACTTC	CASSRRLVQETQYF
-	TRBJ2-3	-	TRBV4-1	TGCGCCAGCAGCCAAGATCAAACTGCTTGGACTAGCACAGATACGCAGTATTTT	CASSQDQTAWTSTDTQYF
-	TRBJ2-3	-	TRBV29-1	TGCAGCGCCCGGACTACCGGGGGAGATACGCAGTATTTT	CSARTTGGDTQYF
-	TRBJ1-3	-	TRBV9	TGTGCCAGCCGGGACACCGGCTCTGGAAACACCATATATTTT	CASRDTGSGNTIYF
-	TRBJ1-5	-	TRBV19	TGTGCCAGTAGTATAAGGGGCACACATAGCAATCAGCCCCAGCATTTT	CASSIRGTHSNQPQHF
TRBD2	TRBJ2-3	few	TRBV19	TGTGCCAGTAGCACGCCAGGACTAGCGGGAGAGTGGGCCACAGATACGCAGTATTTT	CASSTPGLAGEWATDTQYF
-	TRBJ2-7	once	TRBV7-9	TGTGCCAGCAGCTTGGCGACTGGCGAAAAGCTCGCCTACGAGCAGTACTTC	CASSLATGEKLAYEQYF
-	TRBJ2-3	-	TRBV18	TGTGCCAGCTCACCAGCAGGGGATACGCAGTATTTT	CASSPAGDTQYF
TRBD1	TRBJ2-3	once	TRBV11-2	TGTGCCAGCAGCTGGGACAGGGGAAGAATTGGTGCAACAGATACGCAGTATTTT	CASSWDRGRIGATDTQYF
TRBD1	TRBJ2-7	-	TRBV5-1	TGCGCCAGTACAATAGGGGGCGCCGACTACGAGCAGTACTTC	CASTIGGADYEQYF
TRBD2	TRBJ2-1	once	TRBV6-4	TGTGCCAGCAGTGTGTTCGGGGGAGGGCCAAATGAGCAGTTCTTC	CASSVFGGGPNEQFF
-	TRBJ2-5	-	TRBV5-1	TGCGCCAGCAGCGGGACCTCAGGGGCAGCAGAGACCCAGTACTTC	CASSGTSGAAETQYF
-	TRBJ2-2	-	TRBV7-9	TGTGCCAGCAGCTTAGCCGCCTCTACCGGGAGAAACACCGGGGAGCTGTTTTTT	CASSLAASTGRNTGELFF
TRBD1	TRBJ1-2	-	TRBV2	TGTGCCAGCAATCTACAGGGGCCCGCAGGCTACACCTTC	CASNLQGPAGYTF
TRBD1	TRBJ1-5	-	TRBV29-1	TGCAGCCACCGACAGGGGGCTCAGCCCCAGCATTTT	CSHRQGAQPQHF
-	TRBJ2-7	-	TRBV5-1	TGCGCCAGCAGCACCCGGGACAACGTCGGCTACGAGCAGTACTTC	CASSTRDNVGYEQYF
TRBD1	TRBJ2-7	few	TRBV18	TGTGCCAGCTCACCACGAGGACAGGGGATAGGGGACGAGCAGTACTTC	CASSPRGQGIGDEQYF
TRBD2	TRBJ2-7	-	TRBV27	TGTGCCAGCAAGCCGGCGGGAGGGTCCTACGAGCAGTACTTC	CASKPAGGSYEQYF
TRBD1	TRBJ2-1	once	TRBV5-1	TGCGCCAGCGGAGACGACAGGGGTGTCTTCCATGAGCAGTTCTTC	CASGDDRGVFHEQFF
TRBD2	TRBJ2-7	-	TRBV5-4	TGTGCCAGCAGCACATCCGGGACTAGTCTAGAGGAGCAGTACTTC	CASSTSGTSLEEQYF
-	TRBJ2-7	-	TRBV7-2	TGTGCCAGCAACTGGACACCAGCCTACGAGCAGTACTTC	CASNWTPAYEQYF
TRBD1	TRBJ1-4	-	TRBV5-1	TGCGCCAGCAGCTTTGGAGTCCAGGGGGAAGGGGGAACTAATGAAAAACTGTTTTTT	CASSFGVQGEGGTNEKLFF
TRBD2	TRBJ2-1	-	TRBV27	TGTGCCAGCAGTGCCTTACTAGCGGGAGGTTACAATGAGCAGTTCTTC	CASSALLAGGYNEQFF
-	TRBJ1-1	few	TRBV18	TGTGCCAGCTCACCACAGAGTTCTGAAGCTTTCTTT	CASSPQSSEAFF
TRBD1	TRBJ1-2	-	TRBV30	TGTGCCTGGAGTTTCAGGACAGGTCATGTCCTGGGCTACACCTTC	CAWSFRTGHVLGYTF
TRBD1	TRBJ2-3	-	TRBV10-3	TGTGCCATCTCGGGAACAGGGGTCTCTAGCACAGATACGCAGTATTTT	CAISGTGVSSTDTQYF
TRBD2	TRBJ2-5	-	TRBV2	TGTGCCAGCAGTGATAGCGGGAGGGCCGGGGAGACCCAGTACTTC	CASSDSGRAGETQYF
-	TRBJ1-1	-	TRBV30	TGTGCCTGGAGTGCCTCCCGGGGCACTGAAGCTTTCTTT	CAWSASRGTEAFF
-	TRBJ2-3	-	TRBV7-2	TGTGCCAGCAGCTTATCGGAGGGCTACACAGATACGCAGTATTTT	CASSLSEGYTDTQYF
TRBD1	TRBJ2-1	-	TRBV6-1	TGTGCCAGCAGCGCCGGGACAGGGGGGCCCAATGAGCAGTTCTTC	CASSAGTGGPNEQFF
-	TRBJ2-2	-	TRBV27	TGTGCCAGCAGTCCGGGACAGAACACCGGGGAGCTGTTTTTT	CASSPGQNTGELFF
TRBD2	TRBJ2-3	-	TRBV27	TGTGCCAGCAGTTTAAGCGGGGTTAGCACAGATACGCAGTATTTT	CASSLSGVSTDTQYF
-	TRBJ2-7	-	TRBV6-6	TGTGCCAGCAGTTACTCCGCCAGGGGCTACGAGCAGTACTTC	CASSYSARGYEQYF
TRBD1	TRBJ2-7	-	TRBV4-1	TGCGCCAGCAGCCATGGGACAGGGGCCTACGAGCAGTACTTC	CASSHGTGAYEQYF
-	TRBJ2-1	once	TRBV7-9	TGTGCCAGCAGCAGTAACTCGGGCAATGAGCAGTTCTTC	CASSSNSGNEQFF
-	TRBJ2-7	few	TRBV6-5	TGTGCCAGCAGTTACTCGAACTGGGGCTCATACGAGCAGTACTTC	CASSYSNWGSYEQYF
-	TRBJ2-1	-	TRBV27	TGTGCCAGTAGTTTAGTTGCCTCCAGAGAATGGAGCGGCAATGAGCAGTTCTTC	CASSLVASREWSGNEQFF
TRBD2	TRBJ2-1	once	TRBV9	TGTGCCAGCAGCTCCGCGCTAGCGGGGTACAATGAGCAGTTCTTC	CASSSALAGYNEQFF
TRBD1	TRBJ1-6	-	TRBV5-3	TGTGCAGAGTCGGACAGGGCAAATTCACCCCTCCACTTT	CAESDRANSPLHF
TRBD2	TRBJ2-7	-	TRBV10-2	TGCGCCAGCAGACTAGCGGCGTTCTCCTACGAGCAGTACTTC	CASRLAAFSYEQYF
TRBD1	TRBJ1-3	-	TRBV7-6	TGTGCCAGCAGCTATCAGACAGGGGAGGTCTCTGGAAACACCATATATTTT	CASSYQTGEVSGNTIYF
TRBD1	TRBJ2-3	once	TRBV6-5	TGTGCCAGCAGTTACGGACAGGGGGCGTTAGATACGCAGTATTTT	CASSYGQGALDTQYF
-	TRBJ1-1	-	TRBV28	TGTGCCAGCAGTTTAAATCAAGGACAGTCGAACACTGAAGCTTTCTTT	CASSLNQGQSNTEAFF
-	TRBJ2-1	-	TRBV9	TGTGCCAGCAGCGCGGACATCAGCTACAATGAGCAGTTCTTC	CASSADISYNEQFF